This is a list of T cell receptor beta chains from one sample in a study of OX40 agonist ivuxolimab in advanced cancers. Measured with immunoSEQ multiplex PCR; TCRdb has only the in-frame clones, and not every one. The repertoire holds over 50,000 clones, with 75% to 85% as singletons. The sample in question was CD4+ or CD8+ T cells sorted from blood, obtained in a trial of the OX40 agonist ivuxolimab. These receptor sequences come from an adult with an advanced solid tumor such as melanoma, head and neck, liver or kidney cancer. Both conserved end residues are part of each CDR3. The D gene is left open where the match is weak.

CASSPYGVNYGYTF | TGTGCCAGCAGCCCGTACGGCGTAAACTATGGCTACACCTTC | TRBJ1-2 | TRBV7-2 | -
CASGEGPSVYEQYF | TGTGCCAGCGGGGAAGGACCGTCAGTCTACGAGCAGTACTTC | TRBJ2-7 | TRBV6-1 | -
CASSLAGGRDYEQYF | TGTGCCAGCAGCTTAGCGGGAGGACGGGACTACGAGCAGTACTTC | TRBJ2-7 | TRBV7-2 | -
CASSFFGLYEQYF | TGTGCCAGCAGCTTTTTCGGTCTCTACGAGCAGTACTTC | TRBJ2-7 | TRBV7-2 | -
CASSIRTGPYEQYF | TGTGCCAGTAGTATTCGGACAGGGCCCTACGAGCAGTACTTC | TRBJ2-7 | TRBV19 | TRBD1
CASSPSGQGTSAFF | TGTGCCAGCTCACCATCGGGCCAGGGGACCTCAGCTTTCTTT | TRBJ1-1 | TRBV18 | -
CASSLIGTGGTGELFF | TGTGCCAGCAGTTTAATCGGGACAGGGGGCACCGGGGAGCTGTTTTTT | TRBJ2-2 | TRBV25-1 | TRBD1
CASSPGLGQLNTGELFF | TGTGCCAGCTCACCAGGCTTGGGACAGCTGAACACCGGGGAGCTGTTTTTT | TRBJ2-2 | TRBV18 | TRBD1
CASRPTGGNSPLHF | TGTGCCAGCAGACCCACAGGGGGTAATTCACCCCTCCACTTT | TRBJ1-6 | TRBV6-6 | TRBD1
CASSPGIAGGNEQFF | TGTGCCAGCTCACCAGGGATAGCGGGGGGAAATGAGCAGTTCTTC | TRBJ2-1 | TRBV18 | TRBD2